The 3 T cell receptor beta chains below come from one sample, sequenced in a study of blood T cell repertoires in COVID-19. Produced via immunoSEQ multiplex PCR; TCRdb's table is partial and in-frame only. The sample records 100,000 to 150,000 clones, around 88% being singletons. The sample was peripheral blood. These receptor sequences come from a man over 45 with acute or convalescent COVID-19.

The chain couples TRBV6-6 to TRBJ2-7; 10 bases fit TRBD1. The germline V gene has CDR1 MNHNY and CDR2 SVGAGI (reference sequence). The trim removed 2 bases at V and 3 bases at J, leaving 4 bases unmatched. The length of the CDR3 is 15 residues. The CDR3 sequence is CASSYPGTGVYEQYF. As DNA, the CDR3 is TGTGCCAGCAGTTACCCCGGGACAGGGGTCTACGAGCAGTACTTC.

In DNA, the CDR3 is TGTGCCAGCAGCCCCGGACAAGGAGCTTCAGAGACCCAGTACTTC. It is translated as CASSPGQGASETQYF. The V gene is TRBV5-6, the J gene TRBJ2-5; TRBD1 might be the D (5 bases). V was pared by 4 bases and J by 4 bases, with 17 bases between. CDR3 size: 15 residues. Germline CDR1 reads SGHDT; CDR2 reads YYEEEE.

The V call is TRBV27, the J call TRBJ1-1; 7 nucleotides agree with TRBD1. V shed 3 bases, J shed 4 bases, and the junction held 14 bases outside the gene matches. Germline-derived CDR1 and CDR2 are MNHEY and SMNVEV (reference sequence). The CDR3 is 17 residues long. In DNA, the CDR3 is TGTGCCAGCAGTTTCTCAATCAGACAGGGAGTCGGCACTGAAGCTTTCTTT. It specifies CASSFSIRQGVGTEAFF.